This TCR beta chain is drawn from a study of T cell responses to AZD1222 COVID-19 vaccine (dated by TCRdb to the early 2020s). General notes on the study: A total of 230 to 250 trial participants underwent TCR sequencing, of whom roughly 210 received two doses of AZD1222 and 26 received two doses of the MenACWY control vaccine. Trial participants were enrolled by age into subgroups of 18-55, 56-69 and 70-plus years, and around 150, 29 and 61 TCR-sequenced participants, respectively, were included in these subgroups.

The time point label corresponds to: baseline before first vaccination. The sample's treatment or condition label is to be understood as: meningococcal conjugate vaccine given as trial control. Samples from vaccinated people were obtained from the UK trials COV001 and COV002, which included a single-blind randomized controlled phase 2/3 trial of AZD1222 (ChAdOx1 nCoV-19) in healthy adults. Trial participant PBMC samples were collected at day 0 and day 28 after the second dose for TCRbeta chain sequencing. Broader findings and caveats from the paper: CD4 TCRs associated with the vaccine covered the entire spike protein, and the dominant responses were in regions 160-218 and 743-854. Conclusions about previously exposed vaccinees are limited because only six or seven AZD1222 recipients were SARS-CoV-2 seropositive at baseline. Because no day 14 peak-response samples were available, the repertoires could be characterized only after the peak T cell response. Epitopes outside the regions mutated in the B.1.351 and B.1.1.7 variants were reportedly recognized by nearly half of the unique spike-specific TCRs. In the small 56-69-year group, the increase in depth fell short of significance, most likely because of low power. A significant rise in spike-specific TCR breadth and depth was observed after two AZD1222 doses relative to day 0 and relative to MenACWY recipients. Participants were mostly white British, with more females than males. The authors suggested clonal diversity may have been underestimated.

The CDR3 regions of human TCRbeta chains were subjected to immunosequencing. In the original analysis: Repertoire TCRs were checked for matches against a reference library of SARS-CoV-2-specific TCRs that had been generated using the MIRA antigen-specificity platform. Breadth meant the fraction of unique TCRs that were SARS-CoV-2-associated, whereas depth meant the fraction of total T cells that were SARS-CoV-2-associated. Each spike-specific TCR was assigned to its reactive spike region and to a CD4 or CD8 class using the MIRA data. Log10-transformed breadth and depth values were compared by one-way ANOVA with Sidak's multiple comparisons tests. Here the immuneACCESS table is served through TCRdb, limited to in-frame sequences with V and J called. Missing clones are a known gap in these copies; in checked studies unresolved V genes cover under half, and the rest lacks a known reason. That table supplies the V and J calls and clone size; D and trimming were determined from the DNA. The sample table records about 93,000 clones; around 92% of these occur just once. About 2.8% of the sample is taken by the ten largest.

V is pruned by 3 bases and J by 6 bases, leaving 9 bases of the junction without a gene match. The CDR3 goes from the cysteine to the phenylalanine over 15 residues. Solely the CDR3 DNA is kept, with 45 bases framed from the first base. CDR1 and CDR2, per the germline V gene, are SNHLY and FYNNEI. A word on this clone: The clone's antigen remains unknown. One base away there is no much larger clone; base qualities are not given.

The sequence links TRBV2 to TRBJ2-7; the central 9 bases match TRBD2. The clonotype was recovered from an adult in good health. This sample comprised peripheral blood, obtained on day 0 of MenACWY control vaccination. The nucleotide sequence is TGTGCCAGCAGTGACAGGCGGGGGGGCGTGTCCGAGCAGTACTTC. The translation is CASSDRRGGVSEQYF.